The 30 T cell receptor beta chains below all came from one sample that was sequenced in a study of T cell responses to AZD1222 COVID-19 vaccine. Using immunoSEQ multiplex PCR, the repertoire was profiled, and TCRdb retains in-frame clones only, with some absent. Found here are about 100,000 clones, about 88% of them singletons; the top ten hold roughly 2.8%. This sample comprised peripheral blood, obtained on day 0 of AZD1222 vaccination. The receptor source for this set is an adult in good health.

The chain uses TRBV5-4 and TRBJ1-2, with D possibly TRBD1 on 6 matching bases. The CDR3 extends over 14 amino acids. Trimming removed 4 bases from V and 2 bases from J, with 12 bases in between. Germline CDR1 SGHNT, CDR2 YYREEE (reference sequence). The CDR3 DNA sequence: TGTGCCAGCAGCAAACAGGGTGGAAACTATGGCTACACCTTC. Protein product: CASSKQGGNYGYTF.

The chain has TRBV29-1 and TRBJ1-1; no firm D call. Germline-derived CDR1 and CDR2 are SQVTM and ANQGSEA. Between the trimmed V and J ends, which lost 4 bases and 8 bases, there was a span of 11 bases. The CDR3 totals 11 residues. The CDR3 loop reads CSVANREEAFF. CDR3 DNA: TGCAGCGTTGCAAATAGAGAGGAAGCTTTCTTT.

DNA of the CDR3: TGTGCCAGCAGCCCAGCAGACAGGGGCTTCCAAGAGACCCAGTACTTC. This gives the protein CASSPADRGFQETQYF. The rearrangement uses TRBV7-9 and TRBJ2-5; 8 positions match TRBD1. Germline assignment: CDR1 SEHNR and CDR2 FQNEAQ (reference sequence). V shed 5 bases, J shed 1 base, and the junction held 9 bases outside the gene matches. The CDR3 sequence is 16 residues long.

This clone appeared a single time. The chain joins TRBV19 to TRBJ2-3; maybe TRBD1 (5 bases). From germline, CDR1 is LNHDA and CDR2 SQIVND (reference sequence). Trimming pared 3 bases from V and 2 bases from J, leaving 12 bases between. The CDR3 runs 15 residues. Here the CDR3 DNA reads TGTGCCAGTAGTATTGGGTGGGGCGACACAGATACGCAGTATTTT. It is translated as CASSIGWGDTDTQYF.

This clone was counted only a few times. The rearrangement uses TRBV18 and TRBJ1-4; 10 nucleotides agree with TRBD1. In germline, CDR1 is KGHSH, CDR2 LQKENI. V was clipped by 4 bases and J by 4 bases; unmatched bases: 0. The CDR3 totals 14 residues. CDR3 protein: CASSRDRGNEKLFF. In nucleotides, the CDR3 is TGTGCCAGCTCACGGGACAGGGGTAATGAAAAACTGTTTTTT. Full variable domain (rest looked up from reference TRBV18 and TRBJ1-4): NAGVMQNPRHLVRRRGQEARLRCSPMKGHSHVYWYRQLPEEGLKFMVYLQKENIIDESGMPKERFSAEFPKEGPSILRIQQVVRGDSAAYFCASSRDRGNEKLFFGSGTQLSVL.

This clone has more than one count but fewer than ten. The rearrangement joins TRBV28 to TRBJ2-1, with D unclear. CDR3 size: 14 residues. Looked up from germline, CDR1 is MDHEN and CDR2 is SYDVKM. Trimming left V 5 bases short and J 0 bases short, with 8 bases between. CDR3 in amino acids: CASSLRYSYNEQFF. The CDR3 DNA sequence: TGTGCCAGCAGTCTCCGATACTCCTACAATGAGCAGTTCTTC.

J is TRBJ1-4 and V is TRBV5-1, with 10 nucleotides matching TRBD1. This CDR3 contains 16 residues. Germline values: CDR1 SGHRS, CDR2 YFSETQ. Losses at the gene ends were 0 bases for V and 5 bases for J; bases not matched to a gene: 4. The CDR3 here is CASSLGTTGGNEKLFF. CDR3 in DNA: TGCGCCAGCAGCTTGGGTACGACAGGGGGCAATGAAAAACTGTTTTTT.

This clone appeared a few times. This chain links TRBV5-6 with TRBJ2-2, with a weak D call TRBD1 (5 bases). The CDR3 has 15 residues. The germline gives CDR1 SGHDT, CDR2 YYEEEE. V lost 2 bases and J lost 2, with 10 bases in between. CDR3 region: CASSLWTINTGELFF. The CDR3 nucleotides read TGTGCCAGCAGCTTATGGACAATAAACACCGGGGAGCTGTTTTTT. The variable domain in full, completed from reference TRBV5-6 and TRBJ2-2, reads DAGVTQSPTHLIKTRGQQVTLRCSPKSGHDTVSWYQQALGQGPQFIFQYYEEEERQRGNFPDRFSGHQFPNYSSELNVNALLLGDSALYLCASSLWTINTGELFFGEGSRLTVL.

This chain connects TRBV18 to TRBJ2-5; 7 bases match TRBD2. CDR1 KGHSH and CDR2 LQKENI come from the germline V gene. Trimming removed 3 bases from V and 5 bases from J; junction bases left unmatched: 6. The CDR3 is 14 residues long. CDR3: CASSPGGTGETQYF. CDR3 nucleotides: TGTGCCAGCTCACCGGGGGGGACTGGCGAGACCCAGTACTTC.

The rearrangement links TRBV2 to TRBJ2-7, with TRBD1 matching 8 bases. Germline values: CDR1 SNHLY, CDR2 FYNNEI. The CDR3 runs 15 residues. V was pared by 3 bases and J by 3 bases, with 7 bases of the junction left unmatched. The CDR3 reads CASSDRRQGSYEQYF. The CDR3, as DNA: TGTGCCAGCAGTGATAGGAGACAGGGGAGCTACGAGCAGTACTTC.

The rearrangement joins TRBV2 to TRBJ1-6; D perhaps matches TRBD1 (6 bases). CDR1 is SNHLY and CDR2 is FYNNEI in the germline V gene. The CDR3 runs to 14 residues. The V and J ends lost 6 bases and 7 bases respectively, with 13 bases between them. CDR3 DNA: TGTGCCAGCAGACCGGGACATCAAAATTCACCCCTCCACTTT. This sequence encodes CASRPGHQNSPLHF.

This chain connects TRBV5-1 to TRBJ2-5; D is tentatively TRBD1 or TRBD2 (5 bases each). Germline V gene sequence: CDR1 SGHRS, CDR2 YFSETQ. CDR3 length: 15 amino acids. The germline V and J ends were trimmed by 0 bases and 4 bases, with 13 bases remaining between them. The CDR3 spells CASSLEAGSGETQYF. CDR3 DNA: TGCGCCAGCAGCTTGGAGGCAGGGAGTGGAGAGACCCAGTACTTC.

The rearrangement links TRBV11-3 to TRBJ1-5, with D unclear. Germline V gives CDR1 SGHNT, CDR2 YENEEA. This CDR3 contains 13 residues. Trimming took 0 bases from V and 7 from J, leaving 7 bases between them. CDR3 protein: CASSLDGRQPQHF. The CDR3 DNA reads as TGTGCCAGCAGCTTAGATGGGAGGCAGCCCCAGCATTTT. Supplemented by reference TRBV11-3 and TRBJ1-5, the full variable domain reads EAGVVQSPRYKIIEKKQPVAFWCNPISGHNTLYWYLQNLGQGPELLIRYENEEAVDDSQLPKDRFSAERLKGVDSTLKIQPAELGDSAVYLCASSLDGRQPQHFGDGTRLSIL.

The chain carries TRBV3-1 (or the pseudogene TRBV3-2) and TRBJ1-3, with D hard to call. Germline V gives CDR1 LGHDT, CDR2 YNNKEL (reference sequence). V lost 4 bases and J 0 bases, leaving 13 bases between the germline ends. The CDR3 loop spans 16 amino acids. The CDR3 sequence is CASSPSQVPSGNTIYF. The CDR3 DNA follows: TGTGCCAGCAGCCCGTCTCAGGTGCCCTCTGGAAACACCATATATTTT.

This chain joins TRBV5-1 and TRBJ2-7; TRBD2 aligns across 8 bases. Germline V gene data show CDR1 as SGHRS and CDR2 as YFSETQ. V was clipped by 0 bases and J by 5 bases; unmatched bases: 7. The CDR3 contains 15 residues. The CDR3 DNA reads TGCGCCAGCAGCTTGGGTGGTAGCGGGGTAAACGAGCAGTACTTC. Amino acid sequence: CASSLGGSGVNEQYF.

The J gene is TRBJ1-5, the V gene TRBV12-1; TRBD1, the table's D call, was not compared with the DNA. TRBV12-1 is noted as a pseudogene. The CDR3 covers 15 residues. The DNA for the CDR3 is TGTGCCAGCAGCCCCGAGGACAGGGACAATCAGCCCCAGCATTTT. As protein: CASSPEDRDNQPQHF.

The genes are TRBV14 and TRBJ1-6, with 7 positions matching TRBD1. J lost 10 bases, V lost 0 bases, and 6 bases had no gene match. This CDR3 is built from 15 residues. Per the germline V gene, CDR1 is SGHDN and CDR2 is FVKESK. This CDR3 is CASSQDRQGRSPLHF. DNA of the CDR3: TGTGCCAGCAGCCAAGACCGACAGGGCCGATCACCCCTCCACTTT.

The chain carries TRBV12-3 or TRBV12-4 and TRBJ2-2, with a possible D match to TRBD1 (6 bases). V lost 5 bases and J 8 bases, leaving 12 bases between the germline ends. This CDR3 has 13 residues. This chain's CDR3 is CASSGIQGGELFF. CDR3 in DNA: TGTGCCAGCAGTGGAATACAGGGAGGGGAGCTGTTTTTT.

V is TRBV7-9 and J is TRBJ2-1, with 12 bases aligning to TRBD1. The CDR3 extends over 19 amino acids. Trimming removed 2 bases from V and 3 bases from J; junction bases left unmatched: 11. The germline V gene has CDR1 SEHNR and CDR2 FQNEAQ (reference sequence). The CDR3 DNA sequence: TGTGCCAGCAGCTTATGGACGGCAGGGACAGGGGGCGGCTACAATGAGCAGTTCTTC. Amino acid sequence: CASSLWTAGTGGGYNEQFF. The full variable domain, in which reference TRBV7-9 and TRBJ2-1 provide the parts outside the CDR3, is DTGVSQNPRHKITKRGQNVTFRCDPISEHNRLYWYRQTLGQGPEFLTYFQNEAQLEKSRLLSDRFSAERPKGSFSTLEIQRTEQGDSAMYLCASSLWTAGTGGGYNEQFFGPGTRLTVL.

The V gene is TRBV4-3, the J gene TRBJ1-3; D is uncertain. With 2 bases removed from V and 0 bases from J, the gap between germline ends came to 5 bases. This CDR3 contains 14 residues. Per germline, CDR1 LGHNA and CDR2 YSLEER. CDR3 region: CASSQSSSGNTIYF. The CDR3 DNA sequence: TGCGCCAGCAGCCAATCATCCTCTGGAAACACCATATATTTT.

The chain uses TRBV18 and TRBJ2-7; the D gene is possibly TRBD2 (5 bases). Germline CDR1 and CDR2: KGHSH and LQKENI. Between the trimmed V and J ends, which lost 0 bases and 7 bases, there was a span of 19 bases. The CDR3 runs 16 residues. In DNA form, the CDR3 reads TGTGCCAGCTCACCACCGTCGAGGGCGACGTACTTGGAGCAGTACTTC. Translated: CASSPPSRATYLEQYF.

The genes are TRBV15 and TRBJ2-5; D unclear. The ends were cut back, 0 bases at V and 4 bases at J, with 6 bases in the middle. The CDR3 totals 13 residues. CDR1 is LNHNV, CDR2 YYDKDF, per germline (reference sequence). CDR3 in amino acids: CATSRDSRETQYF. Here the CDR3 DNA reads TGTGCCACCAGCAGAGACAGTCGAGAGACCCAGTACTTC.

In DNA form, the CDR3 reads TGTGCCAGCGGGGTACAGGGCACTAGCACAGATACGCAGTATTTT. This translates into CASGVQGTSTDTQYF. This sequence joins TRBV9 and TRBJ2-3, with a weak D call TRBD1 (6 bases). V shed 7 bases and J shed 0 bases, with 15 bases lying between them. Germline CDR1 is SGDLS and CDR2 is YYNGEE. The CDR3 spans 15 residues. Full variable domain (missing parts from reference TRBV9 and TRBJ2-3): DSGVTQTPKHLITATGQRVTLRCSPRSGDLSVYWYQQSLDQGLQFLIQYYNGEERAKGNILERFSAQQFPDLHSELNLSSLELGDSALYFCASGVQGTSTDTQYFGPGTRLTVL.

The chain uses TRBV4-1 and TRBJ1-3, with TRBD1 matching 9 bases. CDR3 length: 17 residues. CDR1 is MGHRA, CDR2 YSYEKL, per germline. J gave up 1 base and V 6 bases, and 10 bases lay outside the gene matches. CDR3 sequence reads: CASSQTRTGVSGNTIYF. The CDR3 DNA is TGCGCCAGCAGTCAGACCCGGACAGGGGTTTCTGGAAACACCATATATTTT.

The chain is built from TRBV3-1 (or the pseudogene TRBV3-2) and TRBJ1-6; D uncertain. CDR3 length equals 12 residues. Between the trimmed V and J ends, which lost 4 bases and 10 bases, there was a span of 8 bases. In germline, CDR1 is LGHDT, CDR2 YNNKEL (reference sequence). CDR3 coding DNA: TGTGCCAGCAGCCGTTGGGAATCACCCCTCCACTTT. Its protein is CASSRWESPLHF.

This chain joins TRBV11-3 and TRBJ1-6, with D hard to call. V was cut by 0 bases and J by 7 bases, with 4 bases left in between. The CDR3 length is 13 residues. Germline assignment: CDR1 SGHNT and CDR2 YENEEA. The CDR3 nucleotides read TGTGCCAGCAGCTTAGAAAGGAATTCACCCCTCCACTTT. Its translation is CASSLERNSPLHF.

V is TRBV15 and J is TRBJ2-2; D ambiguous. Trimming removed 0 bases at V and 6 bases at J, with 5 bases between. This CDR3 comprises 13 residues. The germline V gene encodes CDR1 LNHNV and CDR2 YYDKDF (reference sequence). The CDR3 coding sequence is TGTGCCACCAGCAGAGATGTTGCCGGGGAGCTGTTTTTT. It specifies CATSRDVAGELFF.

V is TRBV19 and J is TRBJ2-2; D gene unclear. CDR3 length equals 14 residues. CDR1 LNHDA and CDR2 SQIVND come from the germline V gene (reference sequence). V gave up 3 bases and J gave up 4 bases, with 9 bases separating them. CDR3 sequence: CASSMLRPTGELFF. The CDR3 DNA follows: TGTGCCAGTAGTATGCTAAGGCCCACCGGGGAGCTGTTTTTT. The full variable domain, with the rest looked up from reference TRBV19 and TRBJ2-2, is DGGITQSPKYLFRKEGQNVTLSCEQNLNHDAMYWYRQDPGQGLRLIYYSQIVNDFQKGDIAEGYSVSREKKESFPLTVTSAQKNPTAFYLCASSMLRPTGELFFGEGSRLTVL.

The V call is TRBV7-6, the J call TRBJ2-5; 8 bases align to TRBD1. J was trimmed by 4 bases and V by 4 bases; bases with no gene match: 8. The germline V gene has CDR1 SGHVS and CDR2 FNYEAQ. The CDR3 spans 15 residues. The CDR3 nucleotides are TGTGCCAGCAGCTACCGACAGGGGATAGGAGAGACCCAGTACTTC. Protein: CASSYRQGIGETQYF.

J is TRBJ2-3 and V is TRBV7-3, with a possible D match to TRBD2 (5 bases). From germline, CDR1 is SGHTA and CDR2 FQGTGA. The CDR3 is 14 amino acids. V lost 0 bases and J lost 5, with 9 bases in between. CDR3 sequence: CASSLTPGRDTQYF. As DNA, the CDR3 is TGTGCCAGCAGCTTAACCCCGGGGAGAGATACGCAGTATTTT.